This TCR beta chain stems from a study of blood T cell repertoires in COVID-19. Study-level information: Acute and convalescent COVID-19 samples came from the United States, Italy and Spain. From T cells, B-cell-depleted T cells, or PBMCs came the material, which was cDNA or gDNA.

Original analysis: Reference gene primers were amplified, and this amplification served to estimate nucleated cell counts. The data were produced by immunoSEQ multiplex PCR, yet TCRdb's version contains in-frame clones alone and is incomplete. Clonal size and the V and J genes are those of that table, whereas D and trimming came from the DNA. Seen here are more than 110,000 clones, about four fifths observed once, and the top ten hold under 9.5%. The sequence was collected from a human donor in a cohort sampled during active COVID-19. The sample comprised peripheral blood.

The CDR3 region is CATSTPGQGYNEQFF. In nucleotides, the CDR3 is TGTGCCACCAGCACCCCGGGACAGGGCTACAATGAGCAGTTCTTC. This chain joins TRBV15 and TRBJ2-1; 9 nucleotides line up with TRBD1. The trim removed 4 bases at V and 3 bases at J, leaving 4 bases unmatched. This CDR3 region has 15 residues. Germline V gives CDR1 LNHNV, CDR2 YYDKDF (reference sequence).